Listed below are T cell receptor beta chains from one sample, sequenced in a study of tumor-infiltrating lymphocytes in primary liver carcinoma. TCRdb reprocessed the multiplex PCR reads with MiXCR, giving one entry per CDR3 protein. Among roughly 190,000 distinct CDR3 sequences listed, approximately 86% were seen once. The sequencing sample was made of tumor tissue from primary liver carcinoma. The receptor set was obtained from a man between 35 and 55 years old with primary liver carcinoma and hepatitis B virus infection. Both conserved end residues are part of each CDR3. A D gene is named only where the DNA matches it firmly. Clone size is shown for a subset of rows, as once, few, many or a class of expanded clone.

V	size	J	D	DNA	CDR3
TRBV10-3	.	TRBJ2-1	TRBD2	TGTGCCATCACTGAGACTGGACTAGCGGGAGGGACCTATAATGAGCAGTTCTTC	CAITETGLAGGTYNEQFF
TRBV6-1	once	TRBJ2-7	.	TGTGCCATCACCCTAGGGTCGCAGATGGGGGACTCCTACGAGCAGTACTTC	CAITLGSQMGDSYEQYF
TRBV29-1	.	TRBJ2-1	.	TGCAGTGTTGTGGGAAGGAAAGGGGCCAATGAGCAGTTCTTC	CSVVGRKGANEQFF
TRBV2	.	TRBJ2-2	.	TGTGCCAGCAGCCGGGACTCCCTGTACACCGGGGAGCTGTTTTTT	CASSRDSLYTGELFF
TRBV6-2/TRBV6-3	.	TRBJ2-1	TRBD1	TGTGCCAGCAAAGGGACAGGGGATCCCTACGAGCAGTTCTTC	CASKGTGDPYEQFF
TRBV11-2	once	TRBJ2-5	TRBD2	TGTGCCAGCAGCTTTGGTAACCTTCTAGCGGGAGGGCGCGGAGAGACCCAGTACTTC	CASSFGNLLAGGRGETQYF
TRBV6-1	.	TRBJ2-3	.	TGTGCCAGCAGTGAAGCGAAAGGCCAGCCCCAGTATTTT	CASSEAKGQPQYF
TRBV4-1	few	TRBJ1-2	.	TGCGCCAGTAGCCAAGTGGGGGGCAATGACTATGGCTACGCCTTC	CASSQVGGNDYGYAF
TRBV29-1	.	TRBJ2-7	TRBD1	TGCAGCTTGCTGACAGGGGCCCACGAGCAGTATTTC	CSLLTGAHEQYF
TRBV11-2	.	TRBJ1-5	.	TGTGCCAGCAGCTTAGCAGAGGGCGGCATTCAGCCCCAGCATTTT	CASSLAEGGIQPQHF
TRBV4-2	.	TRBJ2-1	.	TGTGCCAGTAGCCAAGAGACTGGCGGATCCTACAATGAGCAGTTCTTC	CASSQETGGSYNEQFF
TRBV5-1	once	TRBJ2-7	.	TGCGCAAGCAGCTTGGCCGGGACCGTGAATTACTTCGAGCAGTACTTC	CASSLAGTVNYFEQYF
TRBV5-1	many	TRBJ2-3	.	TGCGCCAGCAGCTTGGAGGCGGGCCTCACAGATACGCAGTATTTT	CASSLEAGLTDTQYF
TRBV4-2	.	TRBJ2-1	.	TGCGCCAGCAGCCTTATCCCGGGGCATGGAAATGAGCAGTTCTTC	CASSLIPGHGNEQFF
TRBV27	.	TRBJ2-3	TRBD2	TGTGCCAGCAGTTGGACTAGCGGGGGCACAGATACGCAGTATTTT	CASSWTSGGTDTQYF
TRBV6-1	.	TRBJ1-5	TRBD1	TGTGCCCGCATGGAGGGGGCCGGCAATCGGCCCCAGCATTTT	CARMEGAGNRPQHF
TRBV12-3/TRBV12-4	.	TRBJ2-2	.	TGTGCCAGCAGCTTCCCCATGGGAGGCTTAGCGAATACCGGGGAGCTGTTTTTT	CASSFPMGGLANTGELFF
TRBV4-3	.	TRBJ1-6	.	TGCGCCAGCAGCCAAACACGAACCGTAGATAATTCACCCCTCCACTTT	CASSQTRTVDNSPLHF
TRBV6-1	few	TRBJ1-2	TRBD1	TGTGTCAGCAGTATGGGACAGTCATATGGTTACACCTTC	CVSSMGQSYGYTF
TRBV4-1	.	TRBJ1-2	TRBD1	TGCGCCAGCAGACAAGACAGGGAGAACTACGGCTACACCTTC	CASRQDRENYGYTF
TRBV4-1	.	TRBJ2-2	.	TGCGCCAGCAGCCACGCCGTAGCCGGAGACCTGTTTTTT	CASSHAVAGDLFF
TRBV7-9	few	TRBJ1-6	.	TGTGCCAGCAGCTTGACCGGAGATTCACCCCTCCACTTT	CASSLTGDSPLHF
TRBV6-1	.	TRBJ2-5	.	TGTGCCAGCAGCCGAATATCGTGGGAGACTCAGTACTTC	CASSRISWETQYF
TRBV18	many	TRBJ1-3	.	TGTGCCAGCTCACGGTCCATTTCTGGAAACACCATATATTTT	CASSRSISGNTIYF
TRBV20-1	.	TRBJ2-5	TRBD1	TGCAGTGCTAGCACAGGGGGGAGAGAGACCCAGTACTTC	CSASTGGRETQYF
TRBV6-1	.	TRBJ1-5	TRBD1	TGTGCCAGCAGTCAAGGAGGGGGCGAGAGTAATCAGCCCCAGCATTTT	CASSQGGGESNQPQHF
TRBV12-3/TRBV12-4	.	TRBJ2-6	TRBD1	TGTGCCAGCAGTCCAGGGGGCTCTGGGGCCAACGTCCTGGCTTTC	CASSPGGSGANVLAF
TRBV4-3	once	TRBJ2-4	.	TGCGCCAGCACCCAAGATGACAGCCTAGCCAAAAACATTCAGCACTTC	CASTQDDSLAKNIQHF
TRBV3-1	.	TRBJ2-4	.	TGTGCCAGCAGCCTAGACGGATCAAACATTCAGTACTTC	CASSLDGSNIQYF
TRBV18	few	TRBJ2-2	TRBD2	TGTGCCAGCTCACCTAGACAAGCGGGAGGACCGAACATCGGGGAGCTGTTTTTT	CASSPRQAGGPNIGELFF
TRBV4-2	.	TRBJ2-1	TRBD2	TGTGCCAGCAACCAACCGGGACTAGCGCTGCAGTTCTTC	CASNQPGLALQFF
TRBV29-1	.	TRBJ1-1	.	TGCTGCGTTGCAGGTGGCTGGGGGACGAACACTGAAGCTTTCTTT	CCVAGGWGTNTEAFF
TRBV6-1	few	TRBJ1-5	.	TGTGCCAGCAGCCACGGCGGCAGTCAGCCCCAGCATTTT	CASSHGGSQPQHF